The source of this T cell receptor (beta chain) is a study of beta chain features in type 1 diabetes. Isolated RNA was reverse transcribed in full, so expressed TCRB transcripts were sequenced. Libraries were prepared by immunoSEQ multiplex PCR; TCRdb keeps only in-frame clonotypes and omits some of them. This table holds 390,000 or so clones, around 14% found once. There are 11 residues in the CDR3. The V end was cut by 2 bases, the J end by 6 bases, with 4 bases between. The germline V gene has CDR1 MRHNA and CDR2 SNTAGT. This clone was seen only a few times. The chain uses TRBV6-4 and TRBJ2-5; D is undetermined. The receptor was isolated from a man aged 25-40 years in good health. The sequenced material came from naive CD4+ T cells from blood. The CDR3 region has the DNA TGTGCCAGCAGTGACGACCAGACCCAGTACTTC. Protein product: CASSDDQTQYF.